These 32 T cell receptor beta chains came from one sample sequenced in a study of blood T cell repertoires in COVID-19. The repertoire was sequenced with immunoSEQ multiplex PCR; TCRdb's copy has only in-frame clones and lacks some. This repertoire shows fewer than 80,000 clones, roughly 90% found once; its top ten account for about 2.4%. The sample was peripheral blood. All receptors come from a human donor in a cohort sampled during active COVID-19.

The CDR3 nucleotides are TGTGCCAGCAGCCGTAGCGGGGCTAACACCGGGGAGCTGTTTTTT. Its translation: CASSRSGANTGELFF. The J gene is TRBJ2-2, the V gene TRBV7-2; 8 bases map to TRBD2. With 5 bases clipped from V and 2 bases from J, the junction kept 4 bases outside the gene matches. Germline CDR1 SGHTA, CDR2 FQGNSA. The CDR3 contains 15 residues.

The V and J genes are TRBV6-5 and TRBJ2-4, with a tentative D call TRBD1 (6 bases). V was cut by 2 bases and J by 1 base, with 9 bases left in between. Germline V gene lookup returns CDR1 MNHEY and CDR2 SVGAGI. The CDR3 is 15 residues long. The CDR3 nucleotides read TGTGCCAGCAGTTACGGAAGGGGGGCCAAAAACATTCAGTACTTC. Translated: CASSYGRGAKNIQYF.

This clone was seen only once. This sequence joins TRBV12-5 and TRBJ1-2; unclear D gene. Per germline, CDR1 LGHNT and CDR2 FRNRAP. The CDR3 sequence is 12 residues long. V lost 3 bases to trimming and J lost 9 bases, with 11 bases between them. In DNA, the CDR3 is TGTGCTAGTGGTTTACAACCCGGGAGCTACACCTTC. This translates into CASGLQPGSYTF.

The V and J genes are TRBV24-1 and TRBJ2-5; tentatively, D is TRBD1 (5 bases). Looked up from germline, CDR1 is KGHDR and CDR2 is SFDVKD. CDR3 length equals 15 residues. The V and J ends lost 3 bases and 7 bases respectively, with 17 bases between them. The CDR3 loop reads CATSDQGLQVGTQYF. DNA of the CDR3: TGTGCCACCAGTGATCAGGGCCTCCAAGTAGGGACCCAGTACTTC.

This clone was found a few times. The genes are TRBV6-2 or TRBV6-3 and TRBJ1-1; D is ambiguous. This CDR3 region has 11 residues. V dropped 2 bases and J dropped 8 bases, with 6 bases sitting between them. Germline CDR1 and CDR2: MNHEY and SVGEGT. DNA of the CDR3: TGTGCCAGCAGTTACGTGTCAGAAGCTTTCTTT. It encodes CASSYVSEAFF.

This chain connects TRBV4-3 to TRBJ1-2, with D possibly matching TRBD1 (5 bases). Germline V gives CDR1 LGHNA, CDR2 YSLEER. The CDR3 runs 18 residues. V was trimmed by 4 bases and J by 2 bases, leaving 23 bases between them. The CDR3 coding sequence is TGCGCCAGCAGCCCATACGTACCGGAAGGGGTTAAAAACTATGGCTACACCTTC. Its protein product is CASSPYVPEGVKNYGYTF.

The chain carries TRBV20-1 and TRBJ2-3; the match to TRBD2 covers 9 bases. Per germline, CDR1 DFQATT and CDR2 SNEGSKA (reference sequence). Trimming took 3 bases from V and 1 from J; bases not matched to a gene: 5. The CDR3 spans 15 residues. This CDR3 is CSASWREGGTDTQYF. The CDR3 region has the DNA TGCAGTGCTAGTTGGCGGGAGGGGGGCACAGATACGCAGTATTTT.

J is TRBJ1-6 and V is TRBV9; perhaps TRBD1 as D (5 bases). The ends were cut back, 3 bases at V and 10 bases at J, with 17 bases in the middle. Germline CDR1 reads SGDLS; CDR2 reads YYNGEE. This CDR3 region has 15 residues. CDR3 loop: CASSGAAGVGSPLHF. The CDR3 DNA sequence: TGTGCCAGCAGCGGGGCTGCGGGGGTCGGCTCACCCCTCCACTTT.

V and J are TRBV5-8 and TRBJ2-1, with 13 bases identical to TRBD2. The trim removed 6 bases at V and 6 bases at J, leaving 9 bases unmatched. The CDR3 length is 16 residues. Germline-derived CDR1 and CDR2 are SGHTS and YDEGEE. The CDR3 is CASTQSRLAGGNEQFF. The CDR3 DNA reads as TGTGCCAGCACCCAATCCCGACTAGCGGGGGGCAATGAGCAGTTCTTC.

This chain uses TRBV28 with TRBJ2-5; TRBD1 matches 7 bases. The CDR3 extends over 12 amino acids. CDR1 is MDHEN, CDR2 SYDVKM, per germline. J was trimmed by 5 bases and V by 5 bases; bases with no gene match: 2. CDR3 residues: CASSTGVETQYF. DNA for the CDR3: TGTGCCAGCAGTACAGGGGTTGAGACCCAGTACTTC.

The chain combines TRBV6-5 with TRBJ1-5; unclear D gene. This CDR3 is 15 amino acids long. Germline V gene lookup returns CDR1 MNHEY and CDR2 SVGAGI. The V end was cut by 2 bases, the J end by 3 bases, with 11 bases between. CDR3 loop: CASSYEAGDNQPQHF. Here the CDR3 DNA reads TGTGCCAGCAGTTACGAGGCCGGGGACAATCAGCCCCAGCATTTT.

The chain recombines TRBV9 with TRBJ2-7, with 7 bases that match TRBD1. The CDR3 contains 15 residues. J lost 4 bases, V lost 4 bases, and 11 bases had no gene match. Germline CDR1 and CDR2: SGDLS and YYNGEE. The CDR3 sequence is CASSPTGAPSYEQYF. The CDR3 DNA is TGTGCCAGCAGCCCAACAGGGGCCCCATCTTACGAGCAGTACTTC.

V is TRBV27 and J is TRBJ2-7; the D gene is possibly TRBD1 (5 bases). CDR3 length: 13 amino acids. Germline V lookup: CDR1 MNHEY, CDR2 SMNVEV (reference sequence). Trimming shortened V by 2 bases and J by 2 bases, and 7 bases separated the two germline ends. The CDR3 loop is CASSLGATYEQYF. The DNA of the CDR3 is TGTGCCAGCAGTTTAGGGGCTACCTACGAGCAGTACTTC.

V is TRBV9 and J is TRBJ2-5, with TRBD1 as a possible D gene (5 bases). The CDR3 totals 14 residues. Trimming took off 4 bases at V and 1 base at J, with 11 bases between the two ends. Looked up from germline, CDR1 is SGDLS and CDR2 is YYNGEE. CDR3: CASSSGGAQETQYF. CDR3 coding DNA: TGTGCCAGCAGCTCCGGTGGGGCCCAAGAGACCCAGTACTTC.

The chain couples TRBV6-2 or TRBV6-3 to TRBJ1-6, with D possibly TRBD1 on 6 matching bases. V was clipped by 2 bases and J by 7 bases, with 18 bases between them. Germline-derived CDR1 and CDR2 are MNHEY and SVGEGT. This CDR3 region has 17 residues. CDR3 DNA: TGTGCCAGCAGTTACAGGCGGGGGCCCTCCGCCAATTCACCCCTCCACTTT. Residues: CASSYRRGPSANSPLHF.

The chain links TRBV12-3 or TRBV12-4 to TRBJ2-7; 8 positions match TRBD1. The V and J ends lost 6 bases and 6 bases, in that order; junction bases with no gene match: 7. The CDR3 has 13 amino acids. This CDR3 reads CASSHGQGGEQYF. The CDR3 DNA sequence: TGTGCCAGCAGCCACGGACAGGGAGGCGAGCAGTACTTC.

The V call is TRBV5-1, the J call TRBJ2-6; TRBD1 matches 8 bases. The CDR3 has 14 residues. Germline V lookup: CDR1 SGHRS, CDR2 YFSETQ. J gave up 2 bases and V 9 bases, and 4 bases lay outside the gene matches. The CDR3 nucleotides are TGCGCCACCGGACAGGGTGCTGGGGCCAACGTCCTGACTTTC. This codes for CATGQGAGANVLTF.

This chain uses TRBV4-3 with TRBJ2-1, with TRBD1 as a possible D gene (5 bases). Trimming removed 1 base from V and 9 bases from J, with 13 bases in between. Germline V gives CDR1 LGHNA, CDR2 YSLEER. This CDR3 contains 14 residues. CDR3 sequence: CASSQGAQGGEQFF. The CDR3 DNA reads as TGCGCCAGCAGCCAAGGGGCCCAGGGCGGTGAGCAGTTCTTC.

The rearrangement links TRBV7-3 to TRBJ1-5; D is possibly TRBD1 (6 bases). The germline V gene encodes CDR1 SGHTA and CDR2 FQGTGA. Trimming pared 2 bases from V and 9 bases from J, leaving 11 bases between. The CDR3 totals 13 residues. CDR3 sequence reads: CASSLGGAAPQHF. The CDR3 DNA reads TGTGCCAGCAGCTTAGGGGGGGCTGCGCCCCAGCATTTT.

The rearrangement links TRBV19 to TRBJ2-4; D call uncertain. V gave up 3 bases and J gave up 6 bases, with 6 bases separating them. Germline CDR1 LNHDA, CDR2 SQIVND (reference sequence). The CDR3 covers 12 residues. CDR3 protein: CASSMRRNIQYF. Written as DNA, the CDR3 is TGTGCCAGTAGTATGAGGAGAAACATTCAGTACTTC. Full variable domain (outside the CDR3, taken from reference TRBV19 and TRBJ2-4): DGGITQSPKYLFRKEGQNVTLSCEQNLNHDAMYWYRQDPGQGLRLIYYSQIVNDFQKGDIAEGYSVSREKKESFPLTVTSAQKNPTAFYLCASSMRRNIQYFGAGTRLSVL.

This clone was counted once. This chain links TRBV7-9 with TRBJ2-7; 10 nucleotides line up with TRBD1. Trimming at V came to 5 bases and at J to 2 bases, leaving 3 bases not matched to a gene. CDR1 is SEHNR, CDR2 FQNEAQ, per germline (reference sequence). The CDR3 length is 14 residues. DNA of the CDR3: TGTGCCAGCAGCCCAGGACAGGGGGCCTACGAGCAGTACTTC. This sequence encodes CASSPGQGAYEQYF.

The chain is built from TRBV7-2 and TRBJ2-2; the D gene is possibly TRBD1 (6 bases). Between the trimmed V and J ends, which lost 7 bases and 1 base, there was a span of 10 bases. The CDR3 is 14 residues long. Germline CDR1 reads SGHTA; CDR2 reads FQGNSA. CDR3 sequence (DNA): TGTGCCAGCACCGCGGACAGGAACACCGGGGAGCTGTTTTTT. This gives the protein CASTADRNTGELFF.

The genes are TRBV9 and TRBJ2-2; the match to TRBD2 covers 13 bases. CDR1 and CDR2 from the germline V gene are SGDLS and YYNGEE. The CDR3 runs to 17 residues. Trimming removed 4 bases from V and 1 base from J; junction bases left unmatched: 4. CDR3 sequence (DNA): TGTGCCAGCAGCTCACGGACTAGCGGGAGGAACACCGGGGAGCTGTTTTTT. As protein: CASSSRTSGRNTGELFF.

This clone has only one observation. V and J are TRBV9 and TRBJ2-1; unclear D gene. The V end lost 3 bases, the J end lost 8 bases, and 12 bases lay between the germline ends. Germline assignment: CDR1 SGDLS and CDR2 YYNGEE. This CDR3 has 13 residues. The CDR3 nucleotides are TGTGCCAGCAGCGAAACAGTGGCCCATGAGCAGTTCTTC. Its protein is CASSETVAHEQFF. Full variable domain (outside the CDR3, taken from reference TRBV9 and TRBJ2-1): DSGVTQTPKHLITATGQRVTLRCSPRSGDLSVYWYQQSLDQGLQFLIQYYNGEERAKGNILERFSAQQFPDLHSELNLSSLELGDSALYFCASSETVAHEQFFGPGTRLTVL.

CDR3 residues: CASSKGDTALLKSAQHF. CDR3 nucleotide sequence: TGTGCCAGTAGTAAGGGGGACACGGCGTTATTAAAGTCGGCCCAGCATTTT. The V gene is TRBV19, the J gene TRBJ1-5; maybe TRBD1 (6 bases). Germline loops: CDR1 LNHDA, CDR2 SQIVND (reference sequence). This CDR3 region has 17 residues. The V and J ends lost 4 bases and 11 bases respectively, with 27 bases between them.

V usage is TRBV6-1 and J usage is TRBJ2-7; possibly TRBD1 for D (6 bases). Trimming removed 3 bases at V and 4 bases at J, with 13 bases between. The CDR3 spans 14 residues. Per germline, CDR1 MNHNS and CDR2 SASEGT. The CDR3 sequence is CASSDRPGVYEQYF. The CDR3 nucleotides are TGTGCCAGCAGTGACCGGCCAGGGGTTTACGAGCAGTACTTC.

This clone was counted a few times. The chain combines TRBV19 with TRBJ1-5; 8 bases agree with TRBD1. This CDR3 is 17 amino acids long. The germline gives CDR1 LNHDA, CDR2 SQIVND (reference sequence). The V segment lost 2 bases and the J segment 2 bases; nucleotides outside the gene matches: 8. The CDR3 region has the DNA TGTGCCAGTAGTATACAGGGGGCTGGCCCGGGCAATCAGCCCCAGCATTTT. This encodes CASSIQGAGPGNQPQHF.

In its sample, this clone was seen a few times. The chain combines TRBV29-1 with TRBJ1-2, with a weak D call TRBD1 (5 bases). CDR1 and CDR2 (germline): SQVTM, ANQGSEA. This CDR3 contains 15 residues. Trimming shortened V by 6 bases and J by 4 bases, and 21 bases separated the two germline ends. The CDR3 reads CSVRGSAGDPYGYTF. Written as DNA, the CDR3 is TGCAGCGTCCGGGGTTCGGCGGGGGACCCCTATGGCTACACCTTC.

This clone has only a few counts. The V and J genes are TRBV19 and TRBJ2-7; 7 bases line up with TRBD2. Germline CDR1 LNHDA, CDR2 SQIVND (reference sequence). The V and J ends lost 6 bases and 0 bases, in that order; junction bases with no gene match: 5. This CDR3 is 14 amino acids long. The CDR3 spells CASRPSGSSYEQYF. DNA of the CDR3: TGTGCCAGTAGACCTAGCGGTAGCTCCTACGAGCAGTACTTC.

V and J are TRBV11-1 and TRBJ2-1; TRBD2 is a possible D gene (6 bases). The CDR3 loop spans 16 amino acids. The V gene lost 5 bases and the J gene lost 6 bases, with 20 bases spanning the gap. The germline CDR1 and CDR2 sequences are SGHAT and FQDESV (reference sequence). The CDR3 nucleotides read TGTGCCAGCAGCCAAGACTGGAGGGAAGTCTTCAATGAGCAGTTCTTC. Protein sequence: CASSQDWREVFNEQFF.

This clone has only one observation. The genes are TRBV30 and TRBJ2-1, with 9 bases that match TRBD2. V lost 2 bases and J lost 0; bases outside the gene matches: 2. This CDR3 comprises 15 residues. CDR1 and CDR2 from the germline V gene are GTSNPN and SVGIG (reference sequence). The CDR3 reads CAWSLAGYSYNEQFF. The DNA of the CDR3 is TGTGCCTGGAGTCTAGCGGGATACTCCTACAATGAGCAGTTCTTC.

The chain combines TRBV7-9 with TRBJ1-6, with D perhaps TRBD1 (5 bases). Germline CDR1 reads SEHNR; CDR2 reads FQNEAQ (reference sequence). Deletions cut 1 base from V and 7 bases from J, with 8 bases between. CDR3 length: 14 amino acids. For the CDR3, the DNA is TGTGCCAGCAGCTTAGTCGGGGGGAATTCACCCCTCCACTTT. The encoded protein is CASSLVGGNSPLHF.